This T cell receptor beta chain was retrieved from a study of blood T cell repertoires in COVID-19. Study information: Some COVID-19 samples were acute and others convalescent; all came from the United States, Italy and Spain. T cells, B-cell-depleted T cells, or PBMCs provided the cDNA or gDNA that served as material.

Per the original methods: Counts of nucleated cells, estimated from reference gene primer amplification, were obtained. Some clones are missing from TCRdb's copy, which holds only in-frame ones; the method was immunoSEQ multiplex PCR. The DNA gave D and trimming, while V, J and clone size come from that table. Of about 200,000 clones listed, 65% to 90% are singletons. In this sample, this clone turned up a few times. In germline, CDR1 is SNHLY, CDR2 FYNNEI. Deletions cut 3 bases from V and 7 bases from J, with 22 bases between. This CDR3 is built from 17 residues. V is TRBV2 and J is TRBJ2-1, with D perhaps matching TRBD1 (5 bases). The receptor's source is a human donor in a cohort sampled during active COVID-19. Input material: peripheral blood. The CDR3 DNA sequence: TGTGCCAGCAGTGATGCGCCAGGGCAGGTGGTTTCAAATGAGCAGTTCTTC. Translating it yields CASSDAPGQVVSNEQFF.